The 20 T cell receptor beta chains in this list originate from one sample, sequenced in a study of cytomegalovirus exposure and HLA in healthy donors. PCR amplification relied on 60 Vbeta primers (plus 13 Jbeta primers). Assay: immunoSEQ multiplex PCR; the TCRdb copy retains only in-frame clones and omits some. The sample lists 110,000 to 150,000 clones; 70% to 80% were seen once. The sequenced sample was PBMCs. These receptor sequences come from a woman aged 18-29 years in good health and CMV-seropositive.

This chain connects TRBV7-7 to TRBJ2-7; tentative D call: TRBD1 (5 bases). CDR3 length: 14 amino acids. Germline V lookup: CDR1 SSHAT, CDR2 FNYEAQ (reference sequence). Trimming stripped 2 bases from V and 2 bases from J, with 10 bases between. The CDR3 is CASSLSPTAYEQYF. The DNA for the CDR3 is TGTGCCAGCAGCTTAAGCCCGACAGCCTACGAGCAGTACTTC.

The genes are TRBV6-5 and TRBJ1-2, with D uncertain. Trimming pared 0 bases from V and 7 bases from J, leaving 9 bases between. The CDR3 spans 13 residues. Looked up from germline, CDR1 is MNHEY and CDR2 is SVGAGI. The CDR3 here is CASSYSGDGGYTF. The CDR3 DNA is TGTGCCAGCAGTTACTCCGGGGATGGTGGCTACACCTTC.

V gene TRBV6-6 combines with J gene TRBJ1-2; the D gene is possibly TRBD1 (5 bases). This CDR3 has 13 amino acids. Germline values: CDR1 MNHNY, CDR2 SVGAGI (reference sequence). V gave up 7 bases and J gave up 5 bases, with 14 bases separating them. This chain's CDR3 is CASTQGLVYGYTF. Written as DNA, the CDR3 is TGTGCCAGCACCCAGGGACTGGTATATGGCTACACCTTC.

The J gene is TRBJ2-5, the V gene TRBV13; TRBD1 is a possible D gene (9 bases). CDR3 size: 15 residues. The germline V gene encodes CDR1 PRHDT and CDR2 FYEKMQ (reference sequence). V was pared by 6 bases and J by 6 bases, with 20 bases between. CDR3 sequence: CASRPGGGQGQTQYF. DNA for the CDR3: TGTGCCAGCAGACCGGGGGGGGGACAGGGCCAGACCCAGTACTTC.

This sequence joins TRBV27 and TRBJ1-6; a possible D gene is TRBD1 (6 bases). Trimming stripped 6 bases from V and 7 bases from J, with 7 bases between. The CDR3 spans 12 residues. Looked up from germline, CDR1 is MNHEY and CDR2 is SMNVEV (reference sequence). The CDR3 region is CASSRGNSPLHF. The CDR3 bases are TGTGCCAGCAGCAGGGGAAATTCACCCCTCCACTTT.

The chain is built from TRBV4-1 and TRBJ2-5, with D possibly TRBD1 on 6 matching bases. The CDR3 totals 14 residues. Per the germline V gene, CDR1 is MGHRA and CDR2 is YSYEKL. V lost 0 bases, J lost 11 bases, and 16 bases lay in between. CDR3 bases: TGCGCCAGCAGCCAAGATATGACAGGCTGGGAGCAGTACTTC. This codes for CASSQDMTGWEQYF.

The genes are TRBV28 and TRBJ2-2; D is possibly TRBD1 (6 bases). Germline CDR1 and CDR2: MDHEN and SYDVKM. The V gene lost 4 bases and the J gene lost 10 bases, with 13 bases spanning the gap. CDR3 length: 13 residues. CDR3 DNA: TGTGCCAGCAGTTCCAGGGGACCCTTGGAGCTGTTTTTT. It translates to CASSSRGPLELFF.

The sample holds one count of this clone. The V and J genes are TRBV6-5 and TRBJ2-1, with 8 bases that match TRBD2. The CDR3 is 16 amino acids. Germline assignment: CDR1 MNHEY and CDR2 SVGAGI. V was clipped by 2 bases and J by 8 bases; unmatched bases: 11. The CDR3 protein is CASSYGGRGVGDEQFF. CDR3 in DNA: TGTGCCAGCAGTTACGGGGGGCGGGGGGTCGGCGATGAGCAGTTCTTC.

This CDR3 reads CASSLERSSGGERHGYTF. For the CDR3, the DNA is TGTGCCAGCAGCTTAGAGCGATCGTCGGGGGGGGAGCGGCATGGCTACACCTTC. The chain recombines TRBV7-9 with TRBJ1-2; TRBD1 is a possible D gene (5 bases). CDR1 and CDR2 (germline): SEHNR, FQNEAQ (reference sequence). V gave up 1 base and J gave up 6 bases, with 24 bases separating them. The CDR3 length is 18 residues.

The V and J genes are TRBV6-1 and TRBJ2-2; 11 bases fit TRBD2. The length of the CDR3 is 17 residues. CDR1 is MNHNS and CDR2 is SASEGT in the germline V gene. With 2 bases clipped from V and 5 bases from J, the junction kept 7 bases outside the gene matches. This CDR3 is CASSELAGGQGTGELFF. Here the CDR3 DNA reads TGTGCCAGCAGTGAACTAGCGGGGGGCCAGGGGACCGGGGAGCTGTTTTTT.

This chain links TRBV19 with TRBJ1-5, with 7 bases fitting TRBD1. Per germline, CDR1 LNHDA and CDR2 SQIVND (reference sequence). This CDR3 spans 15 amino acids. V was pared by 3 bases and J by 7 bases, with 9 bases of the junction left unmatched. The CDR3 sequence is CASSMGTEVSQPQHF. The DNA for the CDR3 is TGTGCCAGTAGTATGGGGACAGAAGTTTCCCAGCCCCAGCATTTT.

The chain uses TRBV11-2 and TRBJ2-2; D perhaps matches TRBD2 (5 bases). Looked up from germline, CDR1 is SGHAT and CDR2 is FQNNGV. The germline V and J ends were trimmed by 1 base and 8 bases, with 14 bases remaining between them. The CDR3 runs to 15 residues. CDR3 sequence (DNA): TGTGCCAGCAGCTTAGGGGAGACTACACATGGGGAGCTGTTTTTT. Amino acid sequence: CASSLGETTHGELFF. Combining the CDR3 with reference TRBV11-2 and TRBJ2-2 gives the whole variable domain EAGVAQSPRYKIIEKRQSVAFWCNPISGHATLYWYQQILGQGPKLLIQFQNNGVVDDSQLPKDRFSAERLKGVDSTLKIQPAKLEDSAVYLCASSLGETTHGELFFGEGSRLTVL.

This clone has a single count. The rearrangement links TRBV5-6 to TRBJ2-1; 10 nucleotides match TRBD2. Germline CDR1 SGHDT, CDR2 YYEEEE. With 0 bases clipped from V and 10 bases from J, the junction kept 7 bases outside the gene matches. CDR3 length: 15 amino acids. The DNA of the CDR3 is TGTGCCAGCAGCTTGGTCCTAGCGGGGGCTCGCGAGCAGTTCTTC. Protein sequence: CASSLVLAGAREQFF.

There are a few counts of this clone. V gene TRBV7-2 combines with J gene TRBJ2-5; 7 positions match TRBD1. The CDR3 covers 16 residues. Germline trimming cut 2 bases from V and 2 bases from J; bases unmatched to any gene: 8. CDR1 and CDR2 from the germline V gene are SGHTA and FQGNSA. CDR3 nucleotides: TGTGCCAGCAGCTTAAGACAGGGCAGGAGACAAGAGACCCAGTACTTC. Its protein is CASSLRQGRRQETQYF.

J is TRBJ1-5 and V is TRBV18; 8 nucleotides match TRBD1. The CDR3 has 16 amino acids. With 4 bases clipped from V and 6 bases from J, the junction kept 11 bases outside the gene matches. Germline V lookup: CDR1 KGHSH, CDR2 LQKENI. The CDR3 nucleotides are TGTGCCAGCTCACTCAAGACAGGGGACTTTGGTCAGCCCCAGCATTTT. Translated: CASSLKTGDFGQPQHF.

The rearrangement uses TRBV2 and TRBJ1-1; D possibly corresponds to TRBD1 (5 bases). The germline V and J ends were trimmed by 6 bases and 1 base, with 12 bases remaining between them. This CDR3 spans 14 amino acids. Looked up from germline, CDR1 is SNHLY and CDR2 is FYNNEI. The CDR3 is CASSVLQGNTEAFF. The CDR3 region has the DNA TGTGCCAGCAGCGTACTCCAGGGGAACACTGAAGCTTTCTTT.

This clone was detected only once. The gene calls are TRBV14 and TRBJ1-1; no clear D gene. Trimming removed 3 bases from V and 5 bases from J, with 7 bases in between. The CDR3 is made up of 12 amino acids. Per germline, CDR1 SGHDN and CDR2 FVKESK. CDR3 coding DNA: TGTGCCAGCAGCCAGGCCGGGACTGAAGCTTTCTTT. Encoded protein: CASSQAGTEAFF.

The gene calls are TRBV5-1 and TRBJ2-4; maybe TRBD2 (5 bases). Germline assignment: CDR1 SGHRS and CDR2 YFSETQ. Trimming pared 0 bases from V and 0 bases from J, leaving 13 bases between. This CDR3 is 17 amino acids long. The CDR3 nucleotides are TGCGCCAGCAGCTTGGTTTGGTCGGGGTTAGCCAAAAACATTCAGTACTTC. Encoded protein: CASSLVWSGLAKNIQYF.

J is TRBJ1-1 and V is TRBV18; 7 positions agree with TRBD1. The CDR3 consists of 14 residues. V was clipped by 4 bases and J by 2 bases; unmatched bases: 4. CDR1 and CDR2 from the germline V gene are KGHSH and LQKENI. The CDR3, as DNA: TGTGCCAGCTCACAGGCAGGGGGAAACACTGAAGCTTTCTTT. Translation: CASSQAGGNTEAFF.

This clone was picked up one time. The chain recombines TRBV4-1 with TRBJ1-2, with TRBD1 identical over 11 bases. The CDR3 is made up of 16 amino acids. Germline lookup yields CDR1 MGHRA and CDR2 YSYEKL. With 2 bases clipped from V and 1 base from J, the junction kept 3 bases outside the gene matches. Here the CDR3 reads CASSQPGTGGNYGYTF. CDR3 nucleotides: TGCGCCAGCAGCCAACCTGGGACAGGGGGTAACTATGGCTACACCTTC.